The sequence of this T cell receptor (beta chain) was determined in a study of T cells in Graves' hyperthyroidism and ophthalmopathy. Newly diagnosed patients aged 18 to 65 had hyperthyroidism of under 2 months' duration. This clonotype was counted many times. TCR beta CDR3 sequences were amplified from RNA transcripts. Initially, a first-round RT-PCR of the TCR CDR3 employed the HTBI primer set. From the multiplex PCR reads, TCRdb called clonotypes with MiXCR, one entry per CDR3 protein. The repertoire holds under 450,000 distinct CDR3 sequences, approximately 14% seen once, with less than 15% in the top ten. V lost 5 bases and J lost 2, with 16 bases in between. CDR1 and CDR2 from the germline V gene are PRHDT and FYEKMQ (reference sequence). This CDR3 comprises 16 residues.

The sequencing input was blood. This clonotype originated in a young woman with Graves' hyperthyroidism. The chain recombines TRBV13 with TRBJ1-5, with a weak D call TRBD1 (5 bases). The DNA for the CDR3 is TGTGCCAGCAGCCCCGCGGGGGAGGGTGGCAATCAGCCCCAGCATTTT. Protein sequence: CASSPAGEGGNQPQHF.